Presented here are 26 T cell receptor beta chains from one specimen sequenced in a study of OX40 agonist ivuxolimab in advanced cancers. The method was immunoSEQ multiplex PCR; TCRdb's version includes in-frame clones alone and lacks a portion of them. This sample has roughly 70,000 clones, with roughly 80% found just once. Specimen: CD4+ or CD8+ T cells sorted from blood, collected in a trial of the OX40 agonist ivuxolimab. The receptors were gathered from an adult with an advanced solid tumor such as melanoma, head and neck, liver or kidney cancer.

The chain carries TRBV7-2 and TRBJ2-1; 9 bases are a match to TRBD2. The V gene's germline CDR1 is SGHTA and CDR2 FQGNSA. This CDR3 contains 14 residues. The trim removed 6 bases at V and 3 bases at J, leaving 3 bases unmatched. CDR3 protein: CASSSSGVYNEQFF. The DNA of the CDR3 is TGTGCCAGCAGTTCTAGCGGGGTCTACAATGAGCAGTTCTTC.

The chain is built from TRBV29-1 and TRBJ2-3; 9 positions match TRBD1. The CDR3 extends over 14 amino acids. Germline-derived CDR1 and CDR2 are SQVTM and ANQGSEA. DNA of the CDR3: TGCAGTTTTGGACAGGGGACTAGCACAGATACGCAGTATTTT. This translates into CSFGQGTSTDTQYF.

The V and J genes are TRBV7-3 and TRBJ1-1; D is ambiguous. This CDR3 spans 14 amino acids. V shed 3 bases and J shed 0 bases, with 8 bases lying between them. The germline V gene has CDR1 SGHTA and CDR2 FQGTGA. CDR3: CASSFTPVNTEAFF. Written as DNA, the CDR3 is TGTGCCAGCAGCTTTACCCCAGTGAACACTGAAGCTTTCTTT.

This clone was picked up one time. The CDR3 DNA sequence: TGCGCCAGCAGCTTGTGGGACTCCTACGAGCAGTACTTC. Amino acid sequence: CASSLWDSYEQYF. This chain connects TRBV5-1 to TRBJ2-7; no clear D. The CDR3 has 13 residues. Germline loops: CDR1 SGHRS, CDR2 YFSETQ. Between the trimmed V and J ends, which lost 1 base and 0 bases, there was a span of 5 bases. Supplemented by reference TRBV5-1 and TRBJ2-7, the full variable domain reads KAGVTQTPRYLIKTRGQQVTLSCSPISGHRSVSWYQQTPGQGLQFLFEYFSETQRNKGNFPGRFSGRQFSNSRSEMNVSTLELGDSALYLCASSLWDSYEQYFGPGTRLTVT.

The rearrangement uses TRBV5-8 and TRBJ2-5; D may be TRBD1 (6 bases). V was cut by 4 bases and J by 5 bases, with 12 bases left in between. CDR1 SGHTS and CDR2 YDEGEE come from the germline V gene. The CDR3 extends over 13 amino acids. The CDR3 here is CASSADRWETQYF. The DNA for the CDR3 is TGTGCCAGCAGCGCCGACAGGTGGGAGACCCAGTACTTC. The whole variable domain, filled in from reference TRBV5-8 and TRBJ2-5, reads EAGVTQSPTHLIKTRGQQATLRCSPISGHTSVYWYQQALGLGLQFLLWYDEGEERNRGNFPPRFSGRQFPNYSSELNVNALELEDSALYLCASSADRWETQYFGPGTRLLVL.

CDR3 nucleotide sequence: TGTGCCAGCAGCTTAGGGTCCAGAATCGGCTACGAGCAGTACTTC. It translates to CASSLGSRIGYEQYF. The rearrangement uses TRBV7-8 and TRBJ2-7; unclear D gene. This CDR3 is 15 amino acids long. CDR1 is SGHVS, CDR2 FQNEAQ, per germline. Trimming removed 1 base at V and 3 bases at J, with 13 bases between.

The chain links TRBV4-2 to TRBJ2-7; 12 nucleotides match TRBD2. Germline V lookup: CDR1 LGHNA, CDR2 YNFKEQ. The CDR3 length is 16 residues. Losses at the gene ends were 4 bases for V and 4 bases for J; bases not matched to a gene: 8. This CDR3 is CASSRTRGLAGYEQYF. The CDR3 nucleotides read TGTGCCAGCAGCCGGACAAGGGGACTAGCGGGTTACGAGCAGTACTTC.

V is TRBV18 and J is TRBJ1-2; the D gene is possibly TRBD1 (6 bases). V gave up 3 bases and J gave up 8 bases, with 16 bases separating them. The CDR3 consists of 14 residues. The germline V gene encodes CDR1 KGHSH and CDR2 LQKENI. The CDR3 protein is CASSPSRGFEGYTF. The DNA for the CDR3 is TGTGCCAGCTCACCCTCGAGGGGGTTTGAGGGCTACACCTTC.

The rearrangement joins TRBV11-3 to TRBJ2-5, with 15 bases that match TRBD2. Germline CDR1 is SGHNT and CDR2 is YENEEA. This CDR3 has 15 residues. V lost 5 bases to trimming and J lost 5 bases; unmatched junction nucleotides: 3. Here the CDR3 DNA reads TGTGCCAGCAGCCGGACTAGCGGGGGGGTTGAGACCCAGTACTTC. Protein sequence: CASSRTSGGVETQYF. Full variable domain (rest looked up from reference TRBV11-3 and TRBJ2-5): EAGVVQSPRYKIIEKKQPVAFWCNPISGHNTLYWYLQNLGQGPELLIRYENEEAVDDSQLPKDRFSAERLKGVDSTLKIQPAELGDSAVYLCASSRTSGGVETQYFGPGTRLLVL.

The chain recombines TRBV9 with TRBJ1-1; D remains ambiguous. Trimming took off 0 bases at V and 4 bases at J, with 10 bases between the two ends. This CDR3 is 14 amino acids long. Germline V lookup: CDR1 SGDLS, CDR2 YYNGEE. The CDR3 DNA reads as TGTGCCAGCAGCGTAGCTCAACGGGGCACTGAAGCTTTCTTT. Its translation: CASSVAQRGTEAFF.

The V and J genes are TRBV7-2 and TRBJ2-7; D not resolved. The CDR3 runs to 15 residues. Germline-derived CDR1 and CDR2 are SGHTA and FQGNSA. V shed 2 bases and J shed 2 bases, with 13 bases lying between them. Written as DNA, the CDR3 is TGTGCCAGCAGCTTAAACGGGCAACCAACCTACGAGCAGTACTTC. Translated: CASSLNGQPTYEQYF.

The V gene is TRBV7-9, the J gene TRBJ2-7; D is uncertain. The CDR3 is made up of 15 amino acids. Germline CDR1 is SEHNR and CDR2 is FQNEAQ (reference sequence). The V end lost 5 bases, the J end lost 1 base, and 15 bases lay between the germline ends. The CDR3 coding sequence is TGTGCCAGCAGCCCCTCTTTGTCACCGTCCTACGAGCAGTACTTC. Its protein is CASSPSLSPSYEQYF.

The CDR3 region is CASSLVDSYEQYF. CDR3 bases: TGTGCCAGCAGCTTGGTGGACAGCTACGAGCAGTACTTC. This sequence joins TRBV5-4 and TRBJ2-7; D is possibly TRBD1 (6 bases). The CDR3 spans 13 residues. Germline V gives CDR1 SGHNT, CDR2 YYREEE (reference sequence). The V end was cut by 0 bases, the J end by 3 bases, with 7 bases between.

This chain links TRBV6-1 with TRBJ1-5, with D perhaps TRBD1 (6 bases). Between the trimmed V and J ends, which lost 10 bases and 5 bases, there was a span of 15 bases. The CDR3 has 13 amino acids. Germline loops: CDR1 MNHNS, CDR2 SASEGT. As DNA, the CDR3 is TGTGCCATTTCTAGGGGGAACGATCAGCCCCAGCATTTT. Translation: CAISRGNDQPQHF.

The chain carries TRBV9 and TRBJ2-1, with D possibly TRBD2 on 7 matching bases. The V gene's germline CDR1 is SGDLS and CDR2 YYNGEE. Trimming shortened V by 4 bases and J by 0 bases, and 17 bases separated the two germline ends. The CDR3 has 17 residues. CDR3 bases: TGTGCCAGCAGCCCCATGGCGGGGGCGAGCTCCTACAATGAGCAGTTCTTC. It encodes CASSPMAGASSYNEQFF.

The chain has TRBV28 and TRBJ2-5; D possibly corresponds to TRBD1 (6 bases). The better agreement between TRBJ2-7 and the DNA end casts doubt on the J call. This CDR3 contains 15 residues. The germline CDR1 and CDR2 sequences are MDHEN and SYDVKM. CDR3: CASSFWSTGSYEQYF. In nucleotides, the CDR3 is TGTGCCAGCAGTTTCTGGTCGACAGGCTCCTACGAGCAGTACTTC.

The CDR3 bases are TGTGCCAGCAGTTTCAACAGGGGGACTTTCACTGAAAAACTGTTTTTT. This gives the protein CASSFNRGTFTEKLFF. The chain has TRBV28 and TRBJ1-4; the match to TRBD1 covers 8 bases. In germline, CDR1 is MDHEN, CDR2 SYDVKM. This CDR3 has 16 amino acids. The J segment lost 7 bases and the V segment lost 3 bases, leaving 10 bases of the junction unmatched.

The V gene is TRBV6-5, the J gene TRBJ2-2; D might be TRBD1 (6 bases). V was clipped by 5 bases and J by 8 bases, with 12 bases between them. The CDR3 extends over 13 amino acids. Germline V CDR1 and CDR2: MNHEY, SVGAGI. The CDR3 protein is CASSRQEKGELFF. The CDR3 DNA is TGTGCCAGCAGTCGACAGGAGAAAGGGGAGCTGTTTTTT.

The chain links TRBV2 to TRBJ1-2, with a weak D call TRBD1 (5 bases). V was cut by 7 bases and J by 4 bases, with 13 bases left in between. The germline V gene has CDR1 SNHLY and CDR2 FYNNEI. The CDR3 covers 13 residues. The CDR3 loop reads CASKRGGGYGYTF. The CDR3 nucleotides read TGTGCCAGCAAACGCGGGGGGGGCTATGGCTACACCTTC.

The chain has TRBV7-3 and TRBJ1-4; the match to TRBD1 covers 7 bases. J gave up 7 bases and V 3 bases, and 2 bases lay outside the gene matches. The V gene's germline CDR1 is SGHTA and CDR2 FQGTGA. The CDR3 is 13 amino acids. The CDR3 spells CASSFQGGEKLFF. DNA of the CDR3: TGTGCCAGCAGCTTCCAGGGGGGTGAAAAACTGTTTTTT.

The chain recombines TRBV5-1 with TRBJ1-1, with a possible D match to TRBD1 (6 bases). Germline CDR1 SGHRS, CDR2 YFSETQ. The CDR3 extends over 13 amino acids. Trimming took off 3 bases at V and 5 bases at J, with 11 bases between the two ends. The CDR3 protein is CASSSQGGTEAFF. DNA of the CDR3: TGCGCCAGCAGCTCACAGGGTGGGACTGAAGCTTTCTTT.

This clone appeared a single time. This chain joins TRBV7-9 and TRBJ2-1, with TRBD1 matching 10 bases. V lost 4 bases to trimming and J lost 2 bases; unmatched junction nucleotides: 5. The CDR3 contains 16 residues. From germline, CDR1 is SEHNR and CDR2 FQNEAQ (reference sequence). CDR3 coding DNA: TGTGCCAGCAGCTATATCGGACAGGGGGCCTACAATGAGCAGTTCTTC. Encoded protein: CASSYIGQGAYNEQFF.

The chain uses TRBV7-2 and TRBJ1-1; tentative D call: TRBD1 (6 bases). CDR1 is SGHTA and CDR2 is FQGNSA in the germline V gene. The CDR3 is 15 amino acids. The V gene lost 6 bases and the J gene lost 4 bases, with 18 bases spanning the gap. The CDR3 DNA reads TGTGCCAGCAGGGACAAAGGAGGGGGGACCACTGAAGCTTTCTTT. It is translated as CASRDKGGGTTEAFF.

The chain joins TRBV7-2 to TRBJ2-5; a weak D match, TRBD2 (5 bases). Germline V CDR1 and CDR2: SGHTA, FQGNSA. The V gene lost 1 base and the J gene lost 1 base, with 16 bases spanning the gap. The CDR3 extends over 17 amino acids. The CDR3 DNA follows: TGTGCCAGCAGCTTAGTATCGCGCCGCGGGCTCCAAGAGACCCAGTACTTC. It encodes CASSLVSRRGLQETQYF.

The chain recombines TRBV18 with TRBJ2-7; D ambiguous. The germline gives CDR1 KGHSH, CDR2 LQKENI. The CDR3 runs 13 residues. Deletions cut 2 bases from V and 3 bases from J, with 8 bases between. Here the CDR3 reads CASSPKPSYEQYF. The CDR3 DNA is TGTGCCAGCTCACCAAAGCCCAGCTACGAGCAGTACTTC.

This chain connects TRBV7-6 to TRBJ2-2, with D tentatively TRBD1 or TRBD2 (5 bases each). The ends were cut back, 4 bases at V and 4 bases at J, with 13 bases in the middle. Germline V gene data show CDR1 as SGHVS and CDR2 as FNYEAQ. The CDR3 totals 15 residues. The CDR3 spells CASSSAGAGTGELFF. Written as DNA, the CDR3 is TGTGCCAGCAGCTCCGCCGGGGCGGGCACCGGGGAGCTGTTTTTT. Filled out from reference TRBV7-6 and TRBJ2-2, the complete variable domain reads GAGVSQSPRYKVTKRGQDVALRCDPISGHVSLYWYRQALGQGPEFLTYFNYEAQQDKSGLPNDRFSAERPEGSISTLTIQRTEQRDSAMYRCASSSAGAGTGELFFGEGSRLTVL.